This T cell receptor (beta chain) originates from a study of T cell repertoires in ileal Crohn's disease. Findings and caveats of the study: High-frequency clones were more common in sorted CD8 than CD4 cells. Active smokers at surgery had more clonal expansions than non-smokers.

Time point defined: neoterminal ileum biopsy at postoperative endoscopy, about 6 months after surgery. As regards this clone: Its target is unknown.

Germline V gives CDR1 SGDLS, CDR2 YYNGEE. CDR3 length: 14 residues. V dropped 1 base and J dropped 7 bases, with 12 bases sitting between them. Libraries were prepared by immunoSEQ multiplex PCR; TCRdb keeps only in-frame clonotypes and omits some of them. Altogether more than 60,000 clones are present, around nine tenths being singletons, with the ten largest covering about 1.9%. This sequence originates from an adult with Crohn's disease. V is TRBV9 and J is TRBJ2-1, with a possible D match to TRBD2 (6 bases). The specimen sequenced was ileal tissue. Written as DNA, the CDR3 is TGTGCCAGCAGCGTAACCGGGAGTGCGAATGAGCAGTTCTTC. Amino acids: CASSVTGSANEQFF. Together with reference TRBV9 and TRBJ2-1, the CDR3 gives the full variable domain: DSGVTQTPKHLITATGQRVTLRCSPRSGDLSVYWYQQSLDQGLQFLIQYYNGEERAKGNILERFSAQQFPDLHSELNLSSLELGDSALYFCASSVTGSANEQFFGPGTRLTVL.